The 20 T cell receptor beta chains given below trace back to one sample, sequenced in a study of T cell repertoires in cytomegalovirus infection. TCRdb reprocessed the reads via MiXCR and lists one record per CDR3 protein. The sample holds more than 150,000 distinct CDR3 sequences, about 21% seen once. The sequenced sample was PBMCs. Source of these receptors: a human donor in good health (CMV status not recorded). Some clones in this sample may be carry-over from other donors' samples.

This clonotype was seen at least ten times. The chain uses TRBV12-3 or TRBV12-4 and TRBJ2-7, with D hard to call. The V end was cut by 6 bases, the J end by 4 bases, with 7 bases between. There are 11 residues in the CDR3. DNA of the CDR3: TGTGCCAGCAGCCGTAGGTACGAGCAGTACTTC. Protein: CASSRRYEQYF.

This rearrangement joins TRBV5-1 to TRBJ1-4, with 7 positions matching TRBD1. The germline gives CDR1 SGHRS, CDR2 YFSETQ. There are 17 residues in the CDR3. V trimming: 5 bases; J trimming: 5 bases; junction bases outside the gene matches: 15. The CDR3 loop reads CASRRGAGTELNEKLFF. The CDR3 coding sequence is TGCGCCAGCAGGCGCGGAGCCGGGACAGAACTAAATGAAAAACTGTTTTTT.

In its sample, this clonotype was seen many times. The rearrangement joins TRBV7-2 to TRBJ1-1, with a possible D match to TRBD1 (5 bases). Trimming shortened V by 1 base and J by 5 bases, and 14 bases separated the two germline ends. The CDR3 loop spans 15 amino acids. Germline CDR1 reads SGHTA; CDR2 reads FQGNSA. CDR3 nucleotides: TGTGCCAGCAGCTTAGAGAAGGGGTTGGATACTGAAGCTTTCTTT. As protein: CASSLEKGLDTEAFF.

There are many counts of this clonotype. This chain links TRBV27 with TRBJ2-7, with D possibly TRBD1 on 6 matching bases. V was shortened by 9 bases and J by 2 bases, with 14 bases between the two germline ends. Germline V gene sequence: CDR1 MNHEY, CDR2 SMNVEV (reference sequence). There are 13 residues in the CDR3. The CDR3 loop is CASSRTETYEQYF. The CDR3 DNA is TGTGCCAGTAGTAGGACAGAGACCTACGAGCAGTACTTC.

This clonotype was recorded at least ten times. The chain carries TRBV20-1 and TRBJ1-2; D possibly corresponds to TRBD1 (5 bases). The CDR3 sequence is 13 residues long. CDR1 and CDR2 (germline): DFQATT, SNEGSKA (reference sequence). Trimming stripped 5 bases from V and 1 base from J, with 11 bases between. The CDR3 DNA reads as TGCAGTGCTCGCGACAGTGTTAACTATGGCTACACCTTC. Amino acid sequence: CSARDSVNYGYTF.

This clonotype was detected ten times or more. This chain connects TRBV7-2 to TRBJ2-7; unclear D gene. The CDR3 contains 13 residues. Germline CDR1 SGHTA, CDR2 FQGNSA. V lost 4 bases to trimming and J lost 6 bases, with 13 bases between them. In DNA form, the CDR3 reads TGTGCCAGCAGCTCACGCCCGTCTGTCGAGCAGTACTTC. This gives the protein CASSSRPSVEQYF.

The sample holds a few counts of this clonotype. The chain couples TRBV19 to TRBJ1-5, with D unclear. The germline V gene encodes CDR1 LNHDA and CDR2 SQIVND (reference sequence). This CDR3 comprises 13 residues. V lost 4 bases to trimming and J lost 5 bases, with 9 bases between them. In DNA, the CDR3 is TGTGCCAGTAGTAGAGACGTAGATCAGCCCCAGCATTTT. It codes for CASSRDVDQPQHF.

This clonotype appeared a few times. The rearrangement joins TRBV3-1 to TRBJ1-1; D is ambiguous. The V gene lost 0 bases and the J gene lost 1 base, with 9 bases spanning the gap. Germline-derived CDR1 and CDR2 are LGHDT and YNNKEL (reference sequence). The CDR3 has 15 residues. The CDR3 sequence is CASSQEGGGNTEAFF. The CDR3 region has the DNA TGTGCCAGCAGCCAAGAAGGTGGAGGGAACACTGAAGCTTTCTTT.

A few counts support this clonotype. V gene TRBV27 combines with J gene TRBJ2-7; D call uncertain. This CDR3 region has 13 residues. Germline-derived CDR1 and CDR2 are MNHEY and SMNVEV (reference sequence). V was clipped by 6 bases and J by 6 bases, with 15 bases between them. CDR3: CASRGITVREQYF. The CDR3 DNA follows: TGTGCCAGCAGGGGGATTACAGTTCGCGAGCAGTACTTC.

The V gene is TRBV24-1, the J gene TRBJ1-1, with 8 bases identical to TRBD1. Germline V gene sequence: CDR1 KGHDR, CDR2 SFDVKD. The CDR3 spans 18 residues. V shed 0 bases and J 1 base; nucleotides not matched to a gene: 9. In DNA form, the CDR3 reads TGTGCCACCAGTGATTTGCTTACCCCGGGACAGGAGAACACTGAAGCTTTCTTT. It yields the protein CATSDLLTPGQENTEAFF.

A few counts support this clonotype. J is TRBJ2-2 and V is TRBV4-3; weak D call: TRBD2 (5 bases). The CDR3 sequence is 13 residues long. The germline V and J ends were trimmed by 1 base and 7 bases, with 7 bases remaining between them. CDR1 and CDR2 (germline): LGHNA, YSLEER. The CDR3 DNA is TGCGCCAGCAGCCAAGTACGGGGCGGGGAGCTGTTTTTT. Residues: CASSQVRGGELFF.

This clonotype was observed a handful of times. The chain recombines TRBV12-3 or TRBV12-4 with TRBJ2-3, with D perhaps matching TRBD2 (6 bases). V was shortened by 1 base and J by 7 bases, with 15 bases between the two germline ends. CDR3 length equals 15 residues. The CDR3, as DNA: TGTGCCAGCAGTTTAGTAGTGCGGGGACCAAATACGCAGTATTTT. Protein: CASSLVVRGPNTQYF.

This clonotype was detected only a few times. The chain uses TRBV7-6 and TRBJ2-1; 10 bases match TRBD2. The junction had 15 bases not matched to a gene; V was cut back by 4 bases and J by 0 bases. The CDR3 loop spans 20 amino acids. Germline lookup yields CDR1 SGHVS and CDR2 FNYEAQ. This CDR3 reads CASSSRATTSGPSSYNEQFF. The DNA for the CDR3 is TGTGCCAGCAGCTCCCGGGCGACGACTAGCGGGCCGAGCTCCTACAATGAGCAGTTCTTC.

The chain recombines TRBV7-6 with TRBJ2-3, with D maybe TRBD1 (6 bases). From germline, CDR1 is SGHVS and CDR2 FNYEAQ. Trimming shortened V by 4 bases and J by 2 bases, and 16 bases separated the two germline ends. The CDR3 loop spans 16 amino acids. CDR3 coding DNA: TGTGCCAGCAGCTCCAGGGGAACGCCGGACACAGATACGCAGTATTTT. It specifies CASSSRGTPDTDTQYF.

The chain employs TRBV12-3 or TRBV12-4 and TRBJ2-5; no definite D call. Trimming took 8 bases from V and 2 from J, leaving 21 bases between them. The CDR3 loop spans 16 amino acids. CDR3 DNA: TGTGCCAGCTCCTCGACTGGCGACATGGGGCAAGAGACCCAGTACTTC. It yields the protein CASSSTGDMGQETQYF.

This clonotype has a count of ten or more. The chain links TRBV28 to TRBJ2-1; possible D gene TRBD2, 6 bases. This CDR3 region has 19 residues. Trimming left V 6 bases short and J 0 bases short, with 24 bases between. Germline CDR1 reads MDHEN; CDR2 reads SYDVKM. The CDR3 loop reads CASRAVAATTWSSYNEQFF. The CDR3 DNA reads as TGTGCCAGCAGGGCCGTAGCGGCCACAACTTGGAGCTCCTACAATGAGCAGTTCTTC.

This clonotype was picked up a small number of times. This rearrangement joins TRBV9 to TRBJ1-2; perhaps TRBD1 as D (5 bases). The V gene lost 0 bases and the J gene lost 6 bases, with 9 bases spanning the gap. Germline V gene data show CDR1 as SGDLS and CDR2 as YYNGEE. The CDR3 consists of 13 residues. The CDR3 DNA sequence: TGTGCCAGCAGCGTAGACCAGGGCCATGGCTACACCTTC. Translated: CASSVDQGHGYTF.

The V gene is TRBV7-2, the J gene TRBJ2-7; D might be TRBD1 (6 bases). CDR1 and CDR2 (germline): SGHTA, FQGNSA. The V end lost 5 bases, the J end lost 0 bases, and 17 bases lay between the germline ends. The CDR3 is made up of 16 amino acids. Written as DNA, the CDR3 is TGTGCCAGCAGCCTCAAGGGACACCCGAGCTCCTACGAGCAGTACTTC. As protein: CASSLKGHPSSYEQYF.

This clonotype showed up just a few times. This chain links TRBV11-3 with TRBJ2-1; a weak D match, TRBD1 (6 bases). V shed 5 bases and J shed 5 bases, with 19 bases lying between them. CDR1 is SGHNT, CDR2 YENEEA, per germline. This CDR3 comprises 16 residues. CDR3 sequence: CASSPPLERDNNEQFF. The DNA of the CDR3 is TGTGCCAGCAGCCCCCCCCTTGAAAGGGACAACAATGAGCAGTTCTTC.

This clonotype has just a few counts. This chain links TRBV2 with TRBJ2-2; tentatively, D is TRBD1 (5 bases). The V end lost 4 bases, the J end lost 4 bases, and 10 bases lay between the germline ends. The CDR3 covers 14 residues. From germline, CDR1 is SNHLY and CDR2 FYNNEI. CDR3 DNA sequence: TGTGCCAGCAGTGGGCAGGGCGGCACCGGGGAGCTGTTTTTT. Amino acid sequence: CASSGQGGTGELFF.